Sequencing of this T cell receptor beta chain was carried out in a study of CD8 T cells in Susac syndrome. The ends lost 4 bases at V and 8 bases at J; junction bases unmatched: 3. Germline loops: CDR1 SQVTM, CDR2 ANQGSEA. The CDR3 contains 11 residues. Random hexamers were used to reverse transcribe roughly 0.45 to 1 ug of RNA. MiXCR, run by TCRdb on the immunoSEQ multiplex PCR reads, gives a single entry per CDR3 protein. Among about 94,000 distinct CDR3 sequences, around 94% were seen once, and the ten largest hold 0.3% to 0.35%. The chain has TRBV29-1 and TRBJ1-2, with 8 nucleotides matching TRBD1. The clonotype originates from a human donor with Susac syndrome. What was sequenced was CD4+ T cells from PBMCs. The CDR3 region is CSVAGTGGYTF. CDR3 nucleotides: TGCAGCGTTGCCGGGACAGGAGGCTACACCTTC.